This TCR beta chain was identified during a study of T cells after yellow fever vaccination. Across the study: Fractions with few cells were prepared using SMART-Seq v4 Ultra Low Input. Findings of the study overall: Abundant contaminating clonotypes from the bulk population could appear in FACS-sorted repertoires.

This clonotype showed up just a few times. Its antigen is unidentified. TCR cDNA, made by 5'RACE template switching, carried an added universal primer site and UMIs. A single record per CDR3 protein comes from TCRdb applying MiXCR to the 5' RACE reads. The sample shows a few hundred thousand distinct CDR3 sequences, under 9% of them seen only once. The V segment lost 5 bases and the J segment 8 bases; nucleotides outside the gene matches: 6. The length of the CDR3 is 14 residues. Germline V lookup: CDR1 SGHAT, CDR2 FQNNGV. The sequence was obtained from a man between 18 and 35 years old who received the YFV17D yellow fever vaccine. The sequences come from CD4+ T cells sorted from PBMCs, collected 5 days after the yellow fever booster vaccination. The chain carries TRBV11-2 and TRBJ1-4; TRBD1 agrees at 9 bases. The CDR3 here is CASSNRGRQEKLFF. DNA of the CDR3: TGTGCCAGCAGCAACAGGGGGCGGCAGGAAAAACTGTTTTTT.